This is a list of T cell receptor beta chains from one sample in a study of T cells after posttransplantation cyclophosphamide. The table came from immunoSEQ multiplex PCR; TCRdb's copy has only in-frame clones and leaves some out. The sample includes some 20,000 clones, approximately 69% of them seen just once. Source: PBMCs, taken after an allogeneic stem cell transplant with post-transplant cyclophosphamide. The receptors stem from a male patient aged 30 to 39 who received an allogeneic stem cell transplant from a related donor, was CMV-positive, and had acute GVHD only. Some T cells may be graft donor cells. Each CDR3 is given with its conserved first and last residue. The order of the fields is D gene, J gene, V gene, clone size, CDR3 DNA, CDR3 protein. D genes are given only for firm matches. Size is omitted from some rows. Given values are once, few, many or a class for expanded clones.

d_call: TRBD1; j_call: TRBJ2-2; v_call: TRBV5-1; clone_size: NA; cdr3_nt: TGCGCCAGCAGCTTGGCTGGGACAGATCTCACCGGGGAGCTGTTTTTT; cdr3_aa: CASSLAGTDLTGELFF
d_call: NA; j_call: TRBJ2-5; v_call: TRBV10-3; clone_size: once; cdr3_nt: TGTGCCATCAGCGAGCCGGGGGAGACCCAGTACTTC; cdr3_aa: CAISEPGETQYF
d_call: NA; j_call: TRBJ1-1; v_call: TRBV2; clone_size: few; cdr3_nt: TGTGCCAGCACGGGCGACAGGAACACTGAAGCTTTCTTT; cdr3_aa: CASTGDRNTEAFF
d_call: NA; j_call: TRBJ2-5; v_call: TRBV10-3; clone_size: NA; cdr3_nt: TGTGCCATCAGGAGACTAGTGATGGAGACCCAGTACTTC; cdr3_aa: CAIRRLVMETQYF
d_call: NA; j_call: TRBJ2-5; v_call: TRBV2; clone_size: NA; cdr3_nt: TGTGCCAGCAGTGAATCGGCGGGACAAGAGACCCAGTACTTC; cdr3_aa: CASSESAGQETQYF
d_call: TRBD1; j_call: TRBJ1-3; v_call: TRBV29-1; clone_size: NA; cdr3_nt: TGCAGCGTCAGGGGGGCCGCCGGTTATGGAAACACCATATATTTT; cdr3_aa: CSVRGAAGYGNTIYF
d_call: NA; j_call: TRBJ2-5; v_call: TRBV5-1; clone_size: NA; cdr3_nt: TGCGCCAGCAGATCGGTAGAGGGCGGGACCCAGTACTTC; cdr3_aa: CASRSVEGGTQYF
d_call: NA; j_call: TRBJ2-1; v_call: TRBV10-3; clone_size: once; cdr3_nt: TGTGCCATCAGTGAGTCTGGGGGGTCATACAATGAGCAGTTCTTC; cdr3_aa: CAISESGGSYNEQFF
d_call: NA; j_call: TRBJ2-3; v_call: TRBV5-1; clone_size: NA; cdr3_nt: TGCGCCAGCAGCTCCTATACAGGGCTCTATTTT; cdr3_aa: CASSSYTGLYF
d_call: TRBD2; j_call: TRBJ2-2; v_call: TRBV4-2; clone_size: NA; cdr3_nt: TGTGCCAGCAGCCCCATAGGGGAGCGGGGTTCGAACACCGGGGAGCTGTTTTTT; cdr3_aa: CASSPIGERGSNTGELFF
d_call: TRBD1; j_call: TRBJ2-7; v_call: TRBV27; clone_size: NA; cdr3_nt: TGTGCCAGCAGTTTCCGGGACAGCGCCTACGAGCAGTACTTC; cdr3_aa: CASSFRDSAYEQYF
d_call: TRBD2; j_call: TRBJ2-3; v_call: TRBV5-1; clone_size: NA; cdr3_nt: TGCGCCAGCAGCTGGGTAGCGGGGGGGACAGATACGCAGTATTTT; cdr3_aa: CASSWVAGGTDTQYF
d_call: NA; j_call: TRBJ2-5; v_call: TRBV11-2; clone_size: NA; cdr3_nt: TGTGCCAGCAGCTTGCGGGGGCCAACTCAAGAGACCCAGTACTTC; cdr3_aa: CASSLRGPTQETQYF
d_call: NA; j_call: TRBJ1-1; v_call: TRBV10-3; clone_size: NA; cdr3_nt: TGTGCCATCACCCCGGGGGGCACTGAAGCTTTCTTT; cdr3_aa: CAITPGGTEAFF
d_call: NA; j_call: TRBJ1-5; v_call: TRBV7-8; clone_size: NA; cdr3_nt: TGTGCCAGCAGCTCAGGCGGGGGTCAGCCCCAGCATTTT; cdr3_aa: CASSSGGGQPQHF
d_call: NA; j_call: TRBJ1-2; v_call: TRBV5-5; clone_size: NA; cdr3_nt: TGTGCCAGCAGACCCGCGGCTAACTATTATGGCTACACCTTC; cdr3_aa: CASRPAANYYGYTF
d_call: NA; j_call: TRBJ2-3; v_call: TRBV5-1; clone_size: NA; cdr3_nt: TGCGCCAGCAGCTTGGTTTCCCGAGACACAGATACGCAGTATTTT; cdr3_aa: CASSLVSRDTDTQYF
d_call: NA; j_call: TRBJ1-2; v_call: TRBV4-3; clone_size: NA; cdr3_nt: TGCGCCAGCAGCCAAGAGAGGGCTGTTAACTATGGCTACACCTTC; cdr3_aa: CASSQERAVNYGYTF
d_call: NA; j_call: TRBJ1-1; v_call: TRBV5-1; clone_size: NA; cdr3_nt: TGCGCCAGCAGCTTGGCCGTCCGGGACAAGGTGGGGTTGAACACTGAAGCTTTCTTT; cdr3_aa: CASSLAVRDKVGLNTEAFF
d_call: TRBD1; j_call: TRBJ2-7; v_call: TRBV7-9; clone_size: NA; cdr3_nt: TGTGCCAGCAGCGCCCCGGGACAGGGGGCCTACGAGCAGTACTTC; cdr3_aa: CASSAPGQGAYEQYF
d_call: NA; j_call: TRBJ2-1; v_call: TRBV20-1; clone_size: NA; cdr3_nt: TGCAGTGCGGCCCCTGAGCAGTTCTTC; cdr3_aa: CSAAPEQFF
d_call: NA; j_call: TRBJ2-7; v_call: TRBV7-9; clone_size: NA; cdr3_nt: TGTGCCAGCAGCTTAGATACAGACTCCTACGAGCAGTACTTC; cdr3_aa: CASSLDTDSYEQYF
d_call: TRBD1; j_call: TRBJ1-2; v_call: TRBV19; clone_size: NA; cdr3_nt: TGTGCCAGTAGTTGGGACAGTCTTTCCTATGGCTACACCTTC; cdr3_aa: CASSWDSLSYGYTF
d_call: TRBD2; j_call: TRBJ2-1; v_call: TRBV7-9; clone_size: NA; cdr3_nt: TGTGCCAGCAGCCCGACAGCGACGCGGGGGGGTCGGGATGAGCAGTTCTTC; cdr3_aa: CASSPTATRGGRDEQFF
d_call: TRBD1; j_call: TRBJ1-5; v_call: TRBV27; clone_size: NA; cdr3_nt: TGTGCCAGCGGGGGAAAGGCCGGGACAGTCCTCAATCAGCCCCAGCATTTT; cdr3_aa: CASGGKAGTVLNQPQHF
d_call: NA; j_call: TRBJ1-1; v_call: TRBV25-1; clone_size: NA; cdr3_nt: TGTGCCAGCAGTGAATCCTTTGTGGGGGGAAACACTGAAGCTTTCTTT; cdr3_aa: CASSESFVGGNTEAFF
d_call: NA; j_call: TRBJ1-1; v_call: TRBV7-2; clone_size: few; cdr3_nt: TGTGCCAGCAGCCAAGCTACTGAAGCTTTCTTT; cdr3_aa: CASSQATEAFF
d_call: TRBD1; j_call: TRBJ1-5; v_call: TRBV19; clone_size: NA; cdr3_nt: TGTGCCAGTAGCCTCGGACAGGGTAGAAGTCAGCCCCAGCATTTT; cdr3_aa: CASSLGQGRSQPQHF
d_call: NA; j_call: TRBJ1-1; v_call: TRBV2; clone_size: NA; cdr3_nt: TGTGCCAGCAGGACAGGTGGGTCTGAAGCTTTCTTT; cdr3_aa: CASRTGGSEAFF
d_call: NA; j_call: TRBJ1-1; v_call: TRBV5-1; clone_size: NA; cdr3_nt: TGCGCCAGCAGCTTGGGAGGGGGCACTGAAGCTTTCTTT; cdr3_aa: CASSLGGGTEAFF
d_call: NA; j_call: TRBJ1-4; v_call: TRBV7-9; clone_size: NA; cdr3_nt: TGTGCCAGCAGCCCGGGGGGGCGGGGTGAAAAACTGTTTTTT; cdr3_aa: CASSPGGRGEKLFF
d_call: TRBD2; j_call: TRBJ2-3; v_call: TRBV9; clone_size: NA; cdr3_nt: TGTGCCAGCAGGGCGGGGGGGAAGGACGCAGATACGCAGTATTTT; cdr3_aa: CASRAGGKDADTQYF
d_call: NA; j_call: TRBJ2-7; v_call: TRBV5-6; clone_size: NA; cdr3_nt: TGTGCCAGCAGCCCTGACAGAGCCTACGAGCAGTACTTC; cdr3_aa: CASSPDRAYEQYF
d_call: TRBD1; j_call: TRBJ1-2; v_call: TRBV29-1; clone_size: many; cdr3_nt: TGCAGCGTTGACAAGGGGGCCCCGGAGGGCTACACCTTC; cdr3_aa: CSVDKGAPEGYTF
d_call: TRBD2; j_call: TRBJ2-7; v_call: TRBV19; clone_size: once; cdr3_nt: TGTGCCAGTAGTGCGGGACTAGCGTACGAGCAGTACTTC; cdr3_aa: CASSAGLAYEQYF
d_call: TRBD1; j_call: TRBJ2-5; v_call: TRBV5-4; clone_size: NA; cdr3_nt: TGTGCCAGCAGTCCCCGGGGACAGGGGGGAGAGACCCAGTACTTC; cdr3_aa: CASSPRGQGGETQYF
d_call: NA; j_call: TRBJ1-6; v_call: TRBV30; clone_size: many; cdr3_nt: TGTGCCTGGAAGAGTAGGGGGATACGAGATTCACCCCTCCACTTT; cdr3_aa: CAWKSRGIRDSPLHF
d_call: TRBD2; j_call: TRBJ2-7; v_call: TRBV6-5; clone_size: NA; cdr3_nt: TGTGCCAGCAGCGCGCGGGGGTATGTAAACGAGCAGTACTTC; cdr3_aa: CASSARGYVNEQYF
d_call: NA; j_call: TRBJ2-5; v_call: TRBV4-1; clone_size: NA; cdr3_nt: TGCGCCAGCAGCCCCCTAGCATCGGAGACCCAGTACTTC; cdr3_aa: CASSPLASETQYF
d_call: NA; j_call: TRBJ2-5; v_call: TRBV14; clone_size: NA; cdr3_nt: TGTGCCAGCAGCCAAGTAACAGGCCAAGAGACCCAGTACTTC; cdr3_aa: CASSQVTGQETQYF
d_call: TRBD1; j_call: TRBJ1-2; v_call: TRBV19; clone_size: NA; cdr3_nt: TGTGCCAGTAGGGACAGGGGCGAAGCTAACTATGGCTACACCTTC; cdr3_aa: CASRDRGEANYGYTF
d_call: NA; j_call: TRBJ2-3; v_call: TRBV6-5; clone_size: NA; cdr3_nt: TGTGCCAGCAGTTACTATAGCGGATCTAGCACAGATACGCAGTATTTT; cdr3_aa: CASSYYSGSSTDTQYF
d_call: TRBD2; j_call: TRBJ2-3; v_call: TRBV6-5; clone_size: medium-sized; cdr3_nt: TGTGCCAGCAGGACGGGACTAGCCGGCACAGATACGCAGTATTTT; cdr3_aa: CASRTGLAGTDTQYF